These T cell receptor beta chains were read from a single sample in a study of regulatory dendritic cells for organ transplantation. Profiled with immunoSEQ multiplex PCR; TCRdb holds only in-frame clones, not every one. The data show around 13,000 clones, more than 75% seen once. These TCRs' antigens remain unknown. Sample: naive CD8+ T cells from blood cultured with regulatory dendritic cells. These receptors were collected from a human donor in good health. The CDR3 runs from the conserved cysteine through the conserved F or W. D genes are given only for firm matches. Only part of the rows carry a size: once, few, many, or a class if the clone is expanded.

d_call	v_call	clone_size	j_call	cdr3_aa	cdr3_nt
NA	TRBV29-1	NA	TRBJ1-5	CSVVQGNNQPQHF	TGCAGCGTTGTACAGGGAAACAATCAGCCCCAGCATTTT
NA	TRBV11-2	NA	TRBJ1-1	CASTPPMNTEAFF	TGTGCCAGCACCCCCCCCATGAACACTGAAGCTTTCTTT
TRBD1	TRBV4-2	NA	TRBJ1-1	CASSQGTGEMSTEAFF	TGTGCCAGCAGCCAAGGGACAGGGGAAATGAGCACTGAAGCTTTCTTT
TRBD1	TRBV19	NA	TRBJ1-1	CASSLGGNTEAFF	TGTGCCAGTAGTCTAGGGGGCAACACTGAAGCTTTCTTT
TRBD2	TRBV6-1	NA	TRBJ2-7	CASSAGGGEQYF	TGTGCCAGCAGTGCGGGGGGGGGCGAGCAGTACTTC
NA	TRBV7-2	NA	TRBJ2-5	CASSRGGRRGGAGETQYF	TGTGCCAGCAGCCGAGGTGGTAGGAGAGGGGGCGCGGGGGAGACCCAGTACTTC
TRBD2	TRBV7-6	NA	TRBJ2-7	CASSLAGRGGSEQYF	TGTGCCAGCAGCTTAGCGGGCCGGGGGGGCTCCGAGCAGTACTTC
NA	TRBV7-9	NA	TRBJ2-1	CASSQFTSRDNEQFF	TGTGCCAGCAGCCAATTCACTAGCAGGGACAATGAGCAGTTCTTC
TRBD1	TRBV7-9	medium-sized	TRBJ1-6	CASSRGGTGGWYSPLHF	TGTGCCAGCAGCAGGGGGGGGACAGGGGGCTGGTATTCACCCCTCCACTTT
TRBD1	TRBV15	NA	TRBJ1-5	CATTTGQGRNQPQHF	TGTGCCACCACCACCGGACAGGGAAGGAATCAGCCCCAGCATTTT
NA	TRBV5-8	NA	TRBJ2-1	CASSLLLSGEQFF	TGTGCCAGCAGCTTGTTACTAAGCGGTGAGCAGTTCTTC
NA	TRBV2	NA	TRBJ1-1	CASSDMLTGTEAFF	TGTGCCAGCAGTGATATGTTAACAGGCACTGAAGCTTTCTTT
NA	TRBV2	NA	TRBJ1-1	CASRQGGSIEAFF	TGTGCCAGCAGGCAGGGAGGGTCTATAGAAGCTTTCTTT
TRBD1	TRBV13	NA	TRBJ2-1	CASSFGTGYNEQFF	TGTGCCAGCAGCTTCGGGACAGGCTACAATGAGCAGTTCTTC
TRBD2	TRBV7-9	NA	TRBJ2-3	CASSPRLAGDTDTQYF	TGTGCCAGCAGCCCGCGACTAGCGGGGGACACAGATACGCAGTATTTT
TRBD2	TRBV11-3	NA	TRBJ2-1	CASSRTSGGYSYNEQFF	TGTGCCAGCAGCCGGACTAGCGGGGGGTACTCCTACAATGAGCAGTTCTTC
TRBD1	TRBV6-5	NA	TRBJ1-4	CASSDRGAVEKLFF	TGTGCCAGCAGCGACAGGGGTGCAGTTGAAAAACTGTTTTTT
NA	TRBV4-1	NA	TRBJ2-1	CASSQGRPYNEQFF	TGCGCCAGCAGCCAAGGGAGGCCTTACAATGAGCAGTTCTTC
TRBD2	TRBV7-8	NA	TRBJ2-3	CASSSRPILSGLAGDTDTQYF	TGTGCCAGCAGCTCCCGCCCGATACTTAGTGGACTAGCGGGGGACACAGATACGCAGTATTTT
TRBD1	TRBV27	NA	TRBJ1-5	CASSFGTGGNQPQHF	TGTGCCAGCAGTTTCGGCACAGGGGGAAATCAGCCCCAGCATTTT
TRBD1	TRBV4-1	NA	TRBJ2-7	CASSLRDSSYEQYF	TGCGCCAGCAGCCTCCGGGACAGTTCCTACGAGCAGTACTTC
TRBD1	TRBV9	NA	TRBJ1-1	CASSEGQVGVTAFF	TGTGCCAGCAGCGAGGGACAGGTCGGGGTTACTGCTTTCTTT
TRBD2	TRBV27	NA	TRBJ2-1	CASRQLAGGSNNEQFF	TGTGCCAGCAGGCAATTAGCGGGGGGCTCAAACAATGAGCAGTTCTTC
TRBD1	TRBV30	NA	TRBJ2-2	CAWSHGTGGWTGELFF	TGTGCCTGGAGCCACGGGACAGGGGGCTGGACCGGGGAGCTGTTTTTT
TRBD1	TRBV5-6	few	TRBJ1-5	CASSFTGAGQPQHF	TGTGCCAGCAGCTTCACAGGGGCCGGTCAGCCCCAGCATTTT
TRBD1	TRBV13	NA	TRBJ2-7	CASSSPGQGHYEQYF	TGTGCCAGCAGCTCACCGGGACAGGGCCACTACGAGCAGTACTTC
NA	TRBV7-2	NA	TRBJ2-7	CASSLDRGSSYEQYF	TGTGCCAGCAGCTTAGATAGGGGGAGCTCCTACGAGCAGTACTTC
TRBD2	TRBV19	NA	TRBJ2-1	CASSITSGGNEQFF	TGTGCCAGTAGTATAACTAGCGGGGGGAATGAGCAGTTCTTC
TRBD2	TRBV11-2	NA	TRBJ2-3	CASSFSGESTDTQYF	TGTGCCAGCAGCTTTAGCGGGGAGAGCACAGATACGCAGTATTTT
TRBD1	TRBV9	NA	TRBJ2-1	CASSSHPGGAYNEQFF	TGTGCCAGCAGCTCCCACCCAGGGGGCGCCTACAATGAGCAGTTCTTC
NA	TRBV27	NA	TRBJ2-7	CASSLSIGLSSYEQYF	TGTGCCAGCAGTTTATCCATTGGACTGAGCTCCTACGAGCAGTACTTC
TRBD2	TRBV27	NA	TRBJ2-1	CASSLAWLAGVPLDNEQFF	TGTGCCAGCAGTTTAGCATGGCTAGCGGGGGTTCCCCTAGACAATGAGCAGTTCTTC
NA	TRBV5-1	NA	TRBJ2-1	CASRTGYNEQFF	TGCGCCAGCAGGACTGGGTACAATGAGCAGTTCTTC
NA	TRBV7-9	NA	TRBJ1-3	CASSPYVGADKNTIYF	TGTGCCAGCAGCCCCTATGTGGGGGCGGACAAAAACACCATATATTTT
TRBD1	TRBV7-9	NA	TRBJ2-7	CASSLGTGDSEQYF	TGTGCCAGCAGCTTAGGGACAGGGGACAGCGAGCAGTACTTC
NA	TRBV13	once	TRBJ1-3	CASSLVGIGAGNTIYF	TGTGCCAGCAGCTTAGTAGGGATCGGGGCTGGAAACACCATATATTTT
NA	TRBV4-1	NA	TRBJ2-2	CASSQESGTLKAGELFF	TGCGCCAGCAGCCAAGAATCCGGGACATTAAAGGCCGGGGAGCTGTTTTTT
NA	TRBV9	NA	TRBJ2-1	CASSVGGRTEDEQFF	TGTGCCAGCAGCGTAGGGGGACGGACAGAAGATGAGCAGTTCTTC
NA	TRBV5-4	NA	TRBJ2-1	CASSGLRVDEQFF	TGTGCCAGCAGCGGACTCCGGGTCGATGAGCAGTTCTTC
NA	TRBV11-2	NA	TRBJ2-3	CASSQGFRPTDTQYF	TGTGCCAGCAGCCAGGGGTTCAGACCAACAGATACGCAGTATTTT
NA	TRBV6-5	NA	TRBJ1-3	CASSPTGSGNTIYF	TGTGCCAGCAGTCCTACAGGGTCTGGAAACACCATATATTTT
NA	TRBV2	NA	TRBJ2-2	CASSGSRTPTGELFF	TGTGCCAGCAGTGGCTCAAGGACTCCCACCGGGGAGCTGTTTTTT
TRBD1	TRBV5-1	NA	TRBJ2-7	CASSPDLVAGGAEQYF	TGCGCCAGCAGCCCGGACCTGGTGGCAGGGGGAGCCGAGCAGTACTTC
NA	TRBV11-3	NA	TRBJ2-5	CASSLAGAWLEETQYF	TGTGCCAGCAGCTTAGCAGGGGCATGGTTGGAGGAGACCCAGTACTTC
NA	TRBV5-6	NA	TRBJ2-3	CASSSDGGPPTDTQYF	TGTGCCAGCAGCTCCGACGGGGGACCCCCCACAGATACGCAGTATTTT
NA	TRBV6-5	NA	TRBJ2-1	CASSYSITTGNEQFF	TGTGCCAGCAGTTACTCGATTACAACGGGCAATGAGCAGTTCTTC
NA	TRBV7-9	NA	TRBJ1-5	CASSPGGNQPQHF	TGTGCCAGCAGTCCAGGCGGGAATCAGCCCCAGCATTTT
TRBD1	TRBV27	NA	TRBJ2-7	CASSVSQGAHEQYF	TGTGCCAGCAGTGTCTCCCAGGGGGCCCACGAGCAGTACTTC
NA	TRBV7-9	NA	TRBJ1-4	CASSLPQGPNEKLFF	TGTGCCAGCAGCTTACCGCAGGGCCCTAATGAAAAACTGTTTTTT
NA	TRBV5-6	few	TRBJ1-1	CASSLIRANTEAFF	TGTGCCAGCAGCTTAATCAGGGCGAACACTGAAGCTTTCTTT
TRBD1	TRBV19	NA	TRBJ1-1	CASSIRTGGTEAFF	TGTGCCAGTAGTATTCGGACAGGAGGCACTGAAGCTTTCTTT
NA	TRBV4-1	few	TRBJ1-4	CASSQVSVATNEKLFF	TGCGCCAGCAGCCAAGTCTCGGTTGCAACTAATGAAAAACTGTTTTTT
TRBD1	TRBV10-3	NA	TRBJ2-1	CAISGEPAGGSDEQFF	TGTGCCATCAGTGGAGAGCCGGCAGGGGGAAGTGATGAGCAGTTCTTC
NA	TRBV6-5	NA	TRBJ2-7	CASSSQMTYEQYF	TGTGCCAGCAGTTCCCAGATGACCTACGAGCAGTACTTC
TRBD1	TRBV6-1	NA	TRBJ1-6	CASSEGGYRGVNSPLHF	TGTGCCAGCAGTGAAGGTGGCTACAGGGGAGTCAATTCACCCCTCCACTTT
TRBD2	TRBV4-1	NA	TRBJ2-1	CASSHSLASGGSYNEQFF	TGCGCCAGCAGCCACTCCCTCGCTAGCGGGGGCTCCTACAATGAGCAGTTCTTC
NA	TRBV2	NA	TRBJ2-1	CASSGTEYNEQFF	TGTGCCAGCAGTGGGACAGAGTACAATGAGCAGTTCTTC
NA	TRBV5-1	once	TRBJ2-5	CASSDWEGGKTQYF	TGCGCCAGCAGCGATTGGGAAGGAGGGAAGACCCAGTACTTC
NA	TRBV9	NA	TRBJ1-5	CASSVGGGNQPQHF	TGTGCCAGCAGCGTAGGTGGAGGAAATCAGCCCCAGCATTTT